These 31 T cell receptor beta chains were sequenced from one sample in a study of blood T cell repertoires in COVID-19. Assay: immunoSEQ multiplex PCR; the TCRdb copy retains only in-frame clones and omits some. The sample includes 50,000 or so clones, more than 80% of them seen just once. The sequencing sample was made of peripheral blood. Source of these receptors: a woman aged 55-75 years with acute or convalescent COVID-19.

V and J are TRBV3-1 (or the pseudogene TRBV3-2) and TRBJ1-2, with 7 bases that match TRBD1. There are 14 residues in the CDR3. V shed 5 bases and J 8 bases; nucleotides not matched to a gene: 11. The V gene's germline CDR1 is LGHDT and CDR2 YNNKEL (reference sequence). The CDR3: CASSYGQETGGYTF. The DNA of the CDR3 is TGTGCCAGCAGCTATGGACAGGAAACGGGGGGCTACACCTTC.

The chain couples TRBV20-1 to TRBJ1-5; D remains unclear. Germline V gene data show CDR1 as DFQATT and CDR2 as SNEGSKA (reference sequence). V was trimmed by 6 bases and J by 4 bases, leaving 7 bases between them. The CDR3 covers 11 residues. The CDR3 spells CSARENQPQHF. CDR3 sequence (DNA): TGCAGTGCCCGGGAGAATCAGCCCCAGCATTTT.

The V call is TRBV25-1, the J call TRBJ2-5; D gene uncertain. The CDR3 contains 13 residues. Trimming stripped 1 base from V and 4 bases from J, with 7 bases between. In germline, CDR1 is MGHDK, CDR2 SYGVNS. CDR3 protein: CASSESPRETQYF. CDR3 DNA sequence: TGTGCCAGCAGTGAATCCCCCAGAGAGACCCAGTACTTC.

The gene calls are TRBV7-2 and TRBJ2-5; 8 bases are shared with TRBD2. This CDR3 region has 14 residues. J was trimmed by 5 bases and V by 3 bases; bases with no gene match: 5. The germline gives CDR1 SGHTA, CDR2 FQGNSA. For the CDR3, the DNA is TGTGCCAGCAGCTTCGGGGGGGCGAGGGAGACCCAGTACTTC. This codes for CASSFGGARETQYF.

This chain connects TRBV6-2 or TRBV6-3 to TRBJ1-5; the D gene is possibly TRBD1 (6 bases). Germline V gives CDR1 MNHEY, CDR2 SVGEGT. V lost 0 bases, J lost 3 bases, and 12 bases lay in between. The CDR3 totals 16 residues. As DNA, the CDR3 is TGTGCCAGCAGTTACTCTCCGGGGGGGCTCAATCAGCCCCAGCATTTT. It codes for CASSYSPGGLNQPQHF.

This chain connects TRBV4-1 to TRBJ2-1, with TRBD2 identical over 11 bases. V gave up 4 bases and J gave up 3 bases; unmatched junction bases: 5. This CDR3 region has 16 residues. The V gene's germline CDR1 is MGHRA and CDR2 YSYEKL. DNA of the CDR3: TGCGCCAGCAGCCTTACTAGCGGGGGCCTCTACAATGAGCAGTTCTTC. This translates into CASSLTSGGLYNEQFF.

The gene calls are TRBV19 and TRBJ2-2, with 9 bases that match TRBD2. There are 14 residues in the CDR3. CDR1 is LNHDA and CDR2 is SQIVND in the germline V gene (reference sequence). The V segment lost 5 bases and the J segment 8 bases; nucleotides outside the gene matches: 6. CDR3 in amino acids: CASSLLAGQGELFF. DNA for the CDR3: TGTGCCAGTAGTCTCCTAGCGGGGCAAGGGGAGCTGTTTTTT. Variable domain in full (rest from reference TRBV19 and TRBJ2-2): DGGITQSPKYLFRKEGQNVTLSCEQNLNHDAMYWYRQDPGQGLRLIYYSQIVNDFQKGDIAEGYSVSREKKESFPLTVTSAQKNPTAFYLCASSLLAGQGELFFGEGSRLTVL.

The V call is TRBV12-2, the J call TRBJ2-7; the table's D gene call, TRBD1, was not cross checked with the DNA. TRBV12-2 is a pseudogene locus. This CDR3 is built from 15 residues. The CDR3 DNA follows: TGTGCAAGTCGCCCTCGGACAGTTAAGTCCTACGAGCAGTACTTC. Translating it yields CASRPRTVKSYEQYF.

The J gene is TRBJ2-7, the V gene TRBV6-1, with 13 positions matching TRBD2. With V trimmed by 4 bases and J by 0 bases, 3 bases remained unmatched. Germline V gene data show CDR1 as MNHNS and CDR2 as SASEGT. The CDR3 extends over 16 amino acids. DNA of the CDR3: TGTGCCAGCAGTGCCGGGACTAGCGGGACCTCCTACGAGCAGTACTTC. The encoded protein is CASSAGTSGTSYEQYF.

The chain recombines TRBV7-8 with TRBJ2-2, with 9 bases matching TRBD2. The junction had 9 bases not matched to a gene; V was cut back by 5 bases and J by 2 bases. The CDR3 has 17 amino acids. Germline V CDR1 and CDR2: SGHVS, FQNEAQ. CDR3 in amino acids: CASSISGGLLNTGELFF. CDR3 DNA sequence: TGTGCCAGCAGCATTAGCGGGGGCCTACTCAACACCGGGGAGCTGTTTTTT.

This clone was seen only once. CDR3 nucleotides: TGTGCCAGCAGCCAAGGACAGAACCAATACGAGCAGTACTTC. It yields the protein CASSQGQNQYEQYF. This chain connects TRBV4-2 to TRBJ2-7; perhaps TRBD1 as D (5 bases). Germline assignment: CDR1 LGHNA and CDR2 YNFKEQ. The CDR3 runs to 14 residues. V lost 1 base and J lost 4, with 11 bases in between.

This clone turned up a few times. The chain combines TRBV11-2 with TRBJ1-2; D remains unclear. Per the germline V gene, CDR1 is SGHAT and CDR2 is FQNNGV. This CDR3 is 15 amino acids long. The V end was cut by 2 bases, the J end by 2 bases, with 12 bases between. DNA of the CDR3: TGTGCCAGCAGCTTATCCTCTACAGTGAACTATGGCTACACCTTC. It specifies CASSLSSTVNYGYTF.

V usage is TRBV24-1 and J usage is TRBJ2-3; D possibly corresponds to TRBD1 (7 bases). V shed 7 bases and J shed 4 bases, with 17 bases lying between them. The CDR3 runs to 15 residues. Germline values: CDR1 KGHDR, CDR2 SFDVKD. The CDR3 protein is CATSEGGRGADTQYF. The CDR3, as DNA: TGTGCCACCAGCGAAGGCGGCAGGGGGGCAGATACGCAGTATTTT.

J is TRBJ2-7 and V is TRBV5-1; possibly TRBD2 for D (6 bases). Trimming took off 7 bases at V and 3 bases at J, with 17 bases between the two ends. Germline-derived CDR1 and CDR2 are SGHRS and YFSETQ. There are 14 residues in the CDR3. This CDR3 reads CASGGAGKSYEQYF. DNA for the CDR3: TGCGCCAGCGGAGGGGCGGGGAAAAGCTACGAGCAGTACTTC.

The rearrangement links TRBV20-1 to TRBJ1-6; TRBD1 is a possible D gene (6 bases). The V gene lost 5 bases and the J gene lost 12 bases, with 11 bases spanning the gap. The CDR3 contains 11 residues. The germline CDR1 and CDR2 sequences are DFQATT and SNEGSKA (reference sequence). The CDR3 is CSAQTGGPLHF. Here the CDR3 DNA reads TGCAGTGCTCAGACAGGAGGACCCCTCCACTTT.

The chain links TRBV5-4 to TRBJ2-3; D may be TRBD2 (6 bases). The CDR3 is 14 residues long. Trimming cost V 5 bases and J 1 base, with 11 bases left between them. CDR1 and CDR2 (germline): SGHNT, YYREEE (reference sequence). The CDR3 DNA is TGTGCCAGCAGTCAGCGGGCTCGCACAGATACGCAGTATTTT. As protein: CASSQRARTDTQYF. Using reference TRBV5-4 and TRBJ2-3 for the parts outside the CDR3, the full variable domain is ETGVTQSPTHLIKTRGQQVTLRCSSQSGHNTVSWYQQALGQGPQFIFQYYREEENGRGNFPPRFSGLQFPNYSSELNVNALELDDSALYLCASSQRARTDTQYFGPGTRLTVL.

The J gene is TRBJ1-4, the V gene TRBV28; 10 nucleotides line up with TRBD1. CDR1 and CDR2 (germline): MDHEN, SYDVKM. This CDR3 comprises 15 residues. Trimming cost V 5 bases and J 8 bases; bases outside gene matches: 8. The CDR3 protein is CASSRPGTGDEKLFF. CDR3 sequence (DNA): TGTGCCAGCAGTAGACCCGGGACAGGGGACGAAAAACTGTTTTTT.

The chain links TRBV5-1 to TRBJ2-7, with 7 bases fitting TRBD2. CDR1 and CDR2 from the germline V gene are SGHRS and YFSETQ. V trimming: 3 bases; J trimming: 3 bases; junction bases outside the gene matches: 6. CDR3 size: 14 residues. CDR3 bases: TGCGCCAGCAGCTCTGGGACTAACTTCTACGAGCAGTACTTC. Residues: CASSSGTNFYEQYF. The whole variable domain, remainder taken from reference TRBV5-1 and TRBJ2-7, is KAGVTQTPRYLIKTRGQQVTLSCSPISGHRSVSWYQQTPGQGLQFLFEYFSETQRNKGNFPGRFSGRQFSNSRSEMNVSTLELGDSALYLCASSSGTNFYEQYFGPGTRLTVT.

The chain links TRBV28 to TRBJ2-2; the D gene is possibly TRBD1 (6 bases). This CDR3 spans 15 amino acids. Germline values: CDR1 MDHEN, CDR2 SYDVKM. The germline V and J ends were trimmed by 4 bases and 10 bases, with 19 bases remaining between them. The CDR3 here is CASSSPSTGSVELFF. The CDR3 coding sequence is TGTGCCAGCAGTTCGCCCTCGACAGGTTCGGTGGAGCTGTTTTTT.

The chain links TRBV27 to TRBJ1-2, with unresolved D. Trimming took 2 bases from V and 0 from J, leaving 4 bases between them. Germline V gene lookup returns CDR1 MNHEY and CDR2 SMNVEV (reference sequence). CDR3 length: 13 residues. In nucleotides, the CDR3 is TGTGCCAGCAGTTTACAGGCTAACTATGGCTACACCTTC. It encodes CASSLQANYGYTF.

The CDR3 nucleotides read TGTGCCAGCAGCCAGCTTGAGACCCAGTACTTC. Translated: CASSQLETQYF. This rearrangement joins TRBV7-8 to TRBJ2-5; D is ambiguous. Germline V gene lookup returns CDR1 SGHVS and CDR2 FQNEAQ. Trimming removed 5 bases from V and 5 bases from J, with 6 bases in between. The CDR3 covers 11 residues.

The rearrangement uses TRBV5-1 and TRBJ2-7; D possibly corresponds to TRBD2 (5 bases). This CDR3 contains 15 residues. Germline CDR1 SGHRS, CDR2 YFSETQ. Trimming took off 0 bases at V and 1 base at J, with 11 bases between the two ends. DNA of the CDR3: TGCGCCAGCAGCTTGGGGGCCTCGGGATCCTACGAGCAGTACTTC. Its translation: CASSLGASGSYEQYF.

The V and J genes are TRBV29-1 and TRBJ1-2; 9 bases are a match to TRBD1. Germline CDR1 SQVTM, CDR2 ANQGSEA. The length of the CDR3 is 13 residues. The V gene end was trimmed by 4 bases and the J gene end by 5 bases; junction bases not matched to a gene: 5. The CDR3 reads CSVGGGQGYGYTF. CDR3 sequence (DNA): TGCAGCGTTGGGGGTGGACAGGGGTATGGCTACACCTTC.

The chain employs TRBV6-5 and TRBJ2-3; TRBD2 agrees at 10 bases. This CDR3 contains 15 residues. CDR1 and CDR2 (germline): MNHEY, SVGAGI. After removal of 6 bases from V and 4 bases from J, the junction contained 7 bases not matched to a gene. The CDR3 nucleotides read TGTGCCAGCAGAGACCTAGCGGGAGCGGCAGATACGCAGTATTTT. Translated, it gives CASRDLAGAADTQYF.

This chain links TRBV5-6 with TRBJ2-3, with 7 bases fitting TRBD2. Unmatched junction bases numbered 13, after V lost 3 bases and J lost 0 bases. Germline CDR1 SGHDT, CDR2 YYEEEE. The CDR3 loop spans 18 amino acids. The CDR3 spells CASSWEGWGGTSTDTQYF. CDR3 nucleotides: TGTGCCAGCAGCTGGGAAGGTTGGGGGGGTACCAGCACAGATACGCAGTATTTT. The full variable domain, in which reference TRBV5-6 and TRBJ2-3 provide the parts outside the CDR3, is DAGVTQSPTHLIKTRGQQVTLRCSPKSGHDTVSWYQQALGQGPQFIFQYYEEEERQRGNFPDRFSGHQFPNYSSELNVNALLLGDSALYLCASSWEGWGGTSTDTQYFGPGTRLTVL.

The chain couples TRBV19 to TRBJ1-3; the D gene is possibly TRBD1 (6 bases). Germline V gene sequence: CDR1 LNHDA, CDR2 SQIVND (reference sequence). The CDR3 has 15 residues. The ends were cut back, 4 bases at V and 0 bases at J, with 10 bases in the middle. Here the CDR3 DNA reads TGTGCCAGTAGTACAGGGGATTTCTCTGGAAACACCATATATTTT. Protein: CASSTGDFSGNTIYF.

The chain combines TRBV27 with TRBJ2-1, with a possible D match to TRBD2 (6 bases). Germline loops: CDR1 MNHEY, CDR2 SMNVEV (reference sequence). The CDR3 spans 13 residues. V was clipped by 5 bases and J by 6 bases, with 11 bases between them. The CDR3: CASSLGSLNEQFF. The CDR3 DNA is TGTGCCAGCAGTCTCGGGAGTCTCAATGAGCAGTTCTTC.

The J gene is TRBJ1-5, the V gene TRBV29-1; no firm D call. The CDR3 has 13 residues. Germline assignment: CDR1 SQVTM and CDR2 ANQGSEA. Between the trimmed V and J ends, which lost 5 bases and 3 bases, there was a span of 11 bases. For the CDR3, the DNA is TGCAGCGTTAAGGACTATCCCAATCAGCCCCAGCATTTT. This encodes CSVKDYPNQPQHF.

The V gene is TRBV6-5, the J gene TRBJ1-6, with D possibly matching TRBD1 (5 bases). Germline V gene data show CDR1 as MNHEY and CDR2 as SVGAGI. Trimming pared 6 bases from V and 4 bases from J, leaving 13 bases between. The CDR3 length is 15 residues. The CDR3 sequence is CASSTQETYNSPLHF. In DNA, the CDR3 is TGTGCCAGCAGCACACAGGAGACTTATAATTCACCCCTCCACTTT.

The genes are TRBV3-1 (or the pseudogene TRBV3-2) and TRBJ2-2; tentatively, D is TRBD2 (6 bases). Trimming cost V 1 base and J 5 bases, with 11 bases left between them. Looked up from germline, CDR1 is LGHDT and CDR2 is YNNKEL (reference sequence). This CDR3 contains 15 residues. The CDR3 loop reads CASSQGGVGTGELFF. The CDR3 DNA follows: TGTGCCAGCAGCCAAGGCGGGGTTGGGACCGGGGAGCTGTTTTTT.

This clone was seen only once. This sequence joins TRBV3-1 (or the pseudogene TRBV3-2) and TRBJ2-7; 7 bases line up with TRBD1. Germline CDR1 is LGHDT and CDR2 is YNNKEL (reference sequence). J was trimmed by 5 bases and V by 5 bases; bases with no gene match: 9. The CDR3 contains 14 residues. CDR3: CASSVRQGINEQYF. The CDR3 DNA reads TGTGCCAGCAGCGTCAGACAGGGAATTAACGAGCAGTACTTC.